The 18 T cell receptor beta chains below were found in one sample sequenced in a study of T cells in Graves' hyperthyroidism and ophthalmopathy. TCR beta CDR3 region amplification was performed from RNA transcripts. TCR CDR3 underwent first-round RT-PCR with the HTBI primer set. TCRdb independently ran MiXCR on the multiplex PCR reads; one entry per CDR3 protein. In the table there are around 34,000 distinct CDR3 sequences, 45% to 55% of which are singletons. Sequenced sample: blood. All receptors come from a woman in her forties with Graves' ophthalmopathy.

This clonotype was counted at least ten times. V is TRBV14 and J is TRBJ1-6; tentatively, D is TRBD1 (5 bases). This CDR3 region has 15 residues. Looked up from germline, CDR1 is SGHDN and CDR2 is FVKESK. V lost 0 bases to trimming and J lost 7 bases, with 10 bases between them. The CDR3 loop reads CASSQDLGANSPLHF. CDR3 nucleotide sequence: TGTGCCAGCAGCCAAGACCTAGGGGCGAATTCACCCCTCCACTTT.

In this sample, this clonotype turned up many times. The chain is built from TRBV4-1 and TRBJ2-1, with D unresolved. Deletions cut 1 base from V and 3 bases from J, with 4 bases between. The CDR3 consists of 13 residues. Germline CDR1 is MGHRA and CDR2 is YSYEKL. Here the CDR3 reads CASSQGLYNEQFF. CDR3 DNA: TGCGCCAGCAGCCAAGGCCTCTACAATGAGCAGTTCTTC.

The chain has TRBV6-6 and TRBJ1-6, with TRBD1 matching 8 bases. Germline CDR1 reads MNHNY; CDR2 reads SVGAGI (reference sequence). The CDR3 extends over 20 amino acids. V lost 6 bases to trimming and J lost 0 bases; unmatched junction nucleotides: 16. In nucleotides, the CDR3 is TGTGCCAGCAGCCACAACGACAGGGGTATACCGAGCTCCTATAATTCACCCCTCCACTTT. It encodes CASSHNDRGIPSSYNSPLHF.

Comment on this clonotype: Lacking the conserved final phenylalanine or tryptophan, this CDR3 likely reflects a read error. V and J are TRBV4-1 and TRBJ1-1; 9 bases line up with TRBD1. CDR1 MGHRA and CDR2 YSYEKL come from the germline V gene. Germline trimming cut 5 bases from V and 1 base from J; bases unmatched to any gene: 2. The CDR3 is 14 amino acids. The CDR3 protein is CASSWGQGNTEAFL. The CDR3 bases are TGCGCCAGCAGCTGGGGACAGGGGAACACTGAAGCTTTCTTG.

There are many counts of this clonotype. The V and J genes are TRBV20-1 and TRBJ2-5; 11 positions agree with TRBD2. CDR1 and CDR2 from the germline V gene are DFQATT and SNEGSKA (reference sequence). The junction had 12 bases not matched to a gene; V was cut back by 2 bases and J by 4 bases. This CDR3 is built from 17 residues. The CDR3 sequence: CSARYPYGLAGSETQYF. Written as DNA, the CDR3 is TGCAGTGCTAGATACCCCTACGGACTAGCGGGTTCAGAGACCCAGTACTTC.

About this clonotype: Possible read error: a much larger clone is one base away. This rearrangement joins TRBV4-1 to TRBJ2-2; TRBD2 matches at 7 bases. The germline V gene has CDR1 MGHRA and CDR2 YSYEKL. This CDR3 is built from 16 residues. CDR3 sequence: CASSPRRETNTGELVF. The DNA of the CDR3 is TGCGCCAGCAGCCCCCGGCGGGAGACGAACACCGGGGAGCTGGTTTTT.

This rearrangement joins TRBV5-5 to TRBJ2-7; D is undetermined. The CDR3 is 13 amino acids. Germline V lookup: CDR1 SGHKS, CDR2 YYEKEE (reference sequence). The ends were cut back, 4 bases at V and 0 bases at J, with 8 bases in the middle. The CDR3 loop reads CASSGISSYEQYF. CDR3 DNA sequence: TGTGCCAGCAGCGGGATTAGCTCCTACGAGCAGTACTTC.

The V and J genes are TRBV20-1 and TRBJ1-4, with D perhaps matching TRBD1 (5 bases). V gave up 8 bases and J gave up 8 bases, with 12 bases separating them. Germline CDR1 is DFQATT and CDR2 is SNEGSKA (reference sequence). CDR3 length: 11 residues. CDR3: CSTLGGEKLFF. In DNA, the CDR3 is TGCAGTACCCTGGGGGGGGAAAAACTGTTTTTT.

The rearrangement links TRBV12-3 or TRBV12-4 to TRBJ1-1; D is ambiguous. Trimming pared 2 bases from V and 0 bases from J, leaving 10 bases between. The CDR3 has 15 amino acids. CDR3 sequence: CASSLSGRMNTEAFF. The CDR3 nucleotides read TGTGCCAGCAGTTTATCGGGCAGAATGAACACTGAAGCTTTCTTT.

This chain joins TRBV7-2 and TRBJ2-1, with 9 bases matching TRBD1. Germline V gene lookup returns CDR1 SGHTA and CDR2 FQGNSA. The V segment lost 6 bases and the J segment 7 bases; nucleotides outside the gene matches: 16. This CDR3 comprises 17 residues. CDR3 nucleotide sequence: TGTGCCAGCAGACTAAGGACCGGGACAGGGTCTAAGAATGAGCAGTTCTTC. Its translation: CASRLRTGTGSKNEQFF.

As to this clonotype: A much more abundant neighbour one base away suggests this may be a read error. The chain recombines TRBV20-1 with TRBJ2-7, with 8 bases aligning to TRBD2. The CDR3 sequence is 14 residues long. Germline V gene data show CDR1 as DFQATT and CDR2 as SNEGSKA (reference sequence). CDR3 sequence (DNA): TGCAGACCGTCCCGGCGGGGGGATGCCTACGAGCGGTACTTC. Amino acids: CRPSRRGDAYERYF.

Worth noting for this clonotype: This CDR3 fails to terminate in the conserved phenylalanine or tryptophan, so it likely reflects a read error. The CDR3 bases are TGCAGTACTAACTACAGGGGGCTTATTTCACCCCTCCACATT. Protein sequence: CSTNYRGLISPLHI. The chain couples TRBV20-1 to TRBJ1-6; 9 positions match TRBD1. The J segment lost 9 bases and the V segment lost 8 bases, leaving 11 bases of the junction unmatched. The V gene's germline CDR1 is DFQATT and CDR2 SNEGSKA (reference sequence). The CDR3 is 14 amino acids.

This clonotype was found many times. The J gene is TRBJ2-7, the V gene TRBV6-9; TRBD2 might be the D (5 bases). Trimming took 9 bases from V and 2 from J, leaving 17 bases between them. This CDR3 comprises 14 residues. The germline V gene encodes CDR1 MNHGY and CDR2 SVAAGI. CDR3 sequence reads: CASGGPVVTYEQYF. The CDR3 bases are TGTGCCAGTGGAGGCCCGGTGGTAACCTACGAGCAGTACTTC.

Worth noting for this clonotype: One end of the junction fails to match germline, which may point to a read error. The chain employs TRBV19 and TRBJ2-2; 8 bases are shared with TRBD2. This CDR3 contains 14 residues. The germline CDR1 and CDR2 sequences are LNHDA and SQIVND (reference sequence). The CDR3, as DNA: TGTGCCAGTAGAGAGACTAGCGCCTCCGGGGAGCCGGTTTTT. This encodes CASRETSASGEPVF.

The chain links TRBV20-1 to TRBJ2-2; no definite D call. Germline-derived CDR1 and CDR2 are DFQATT and SNEGSKA (reference sequence). V lost 3 bases to trimming and J lost 6 bases, with 2 bases between them. CDR3 length: 10 residues. CDR3 DNA sequence: TGCAGTGCTAGTTCCGGGGAGCTGTTTTTT. As protein: CSASSGELFF.

This clonotype was recorded many times. This chain's CDR3 is CATLFGDTQYF. CDR3 DNA sequence: TGTGCCACCCTTTTTGGAGATACGCAGTATTTT. V gene TRBV27 combines with J gene TRBJ2-3; D is unresolved. Germline V gene lookup returns CDR1 MNHEY and CDR2 SMNVEV (reference sequence). Trimming cost V 10 bases and J 5 bases, with 10 bases left between them. The length of the CDR3 is 11 residues.

By share of the sample, this clonotype is medium-sized (0.01 to 0.1%). The chain couples TRBV20-1 to TRBJ1-4; 10 positions match TRBD1. The V and J ends lost 7 bases and 8 bases, in that order; junction bases with no gene match: 7. The CDR3 is 13 residues long. Germline V gives CDR1 DFQATT, CDR2 SNEGSKA (reference sequence). The CDR3 DNA reads as TGCAGTGTGGCCGGGACAGGGGACGAAAAACTGTTTTTT. Its protein product is CSVAGTGDEKLFF.

This clonotype was counted at least ten times. The DNA of the CDR3 is TGTGCCAGCAGTTTGAGTCCGGGAGGGGGCACAGATACGCAGTATTTT. This codes for CASSLSPGGGTDTQYF. The rearrangement uses TRBV27 and TRBJ2-3, with 8 bases identical to TRBD2. Germline assignment: CDR1 MNHEY and CDR2 SMNVEV (reference sequence). Trimming took 3 bases from V and 1 from J; bases not matched to a gene: 6. This CDR3 contains 16 residues.